The entry below describes one T cell receptor (beta chain). What antigen it recognizes has not been identified. No much larger clonotype is one base removed from it; base qualities were not supplied. One collaborating source in Seattle enrolled patients during active infection and followed them longitudinally through the course of disease. Collaborating institutions collected whole blood in K2EDTA tubes following their own protocols. For TCRbeta analysis, collaborators shipped samples in one of three forms: frozen whole blood, isolated PBMCs, or DNA extracted from either of those sample types. The record originates from a study of blood T cell repertoires in COVID-19 (TCRdb year 2020). Background for the entire study: Samples from collaborators originated in the United States, Italy and Spain and spanned both the acute and convalescent phases of COVID-19. The prospective study material was composed of cDNA or gDNA derived from T cells, B-cell-depleted T cells, or PBMCs. Deeply sampled blood TCRbeta repertoires from subjects exposed to, actively infected with, or recovered from COVID-19 were included in the dataset. A freely available public database, intended as a resource for researchers studying the immune response to SARS-CoV-2, is where the repertoires were released. The samples were drawn from the first 160 participants of the ongoing ImmuneRACE study and from 1,254 subjects provided by 6 global collaborators. The sample metadata nearly always contained a de-identified subject ID, COVID-19 status, age in years and sex. Where available, HLA class I and class II types were taken from metadata supplied by the sample provider and were not determined by assay-based typing. What the research found in general, with its limitations: Clinical and demographic metadata were provided uncurated, with the amount varying by source and participant.

TCRbeta CDR3 regions were amplified from genomic DNA by means of the immunoSEQ Assay, a bias-controlled multiplex PCR. Concerning the study's data processing: The number of nucleated cells in each sample was estimated by amplification of reference gene primers within the assay. Sequence reads were collapsed and filtered to measure the absolute abundance of every unique TCRbeta CDR3 rearrangement. For each sample, productive Simpson clonality was calculated as the square root of Simpson's diversity index over productive rearrangements. The table was pulled from immuneACCESS by TCRdb, which kept in-frame rearrangements only. Such tables lose some clones; where checked, under half of the loss comes from unresolved V genes, and the rest has no known cause. V, J and clone size were drawn from that table, and D and trimming were deduced from the DNA. The sample profile shows 200,000 to 250,000 clones; about four fifths of them were found once. In total, the top ten clones hold 6% to 8% of the sample.

Based on the germline V gene, the CDR1 and CDR2 sequences are KGHSH and LQKENI. Including cysteine and phenylalanine, the CDR3 has 13 amino acids. Here the CDR3 DNA is all that survives: 39 bases in frame from base 1. The trim is 9 bases for V and 2 bases for J, with a gap of 14 bases between the germline ends. The TCR comes from a woman aged 80 or older with COVID-19, enrolled during active disease. The chain employs TRBV18 and TRBJ2-7; possibly the D gene is TRBD2, per 5 matching bases. The sample was peripheral blood. The CDR3 corresponds to CARPSNHPYEQYF. The DNA reads as follows: TGTGCCAGGCCTAGCAACCATCCCTACGAGCAGTACTTC. When the CDR3 is completed using the reference TRBV18 and TRBJ2-7 genes on either side, the full variable domain is NAGVMQNPRHLVRRRGQEARLRCSPMKGHSHVYWYRQLPEEGLKFMVYLQKENIIDESGMPKERFSAEFPKEGPSILRIQQVVRGDSAAYFCARPSNHPYEQYFGPGTRLTVT.